This is a list of T cell receptor beta chains from one sample in a study of CD8+ T cells in alopecia areata. Profiled with immunoSEQ multiplex PCR; TCRdb holds only in-frame clones, not every one. The table shows over 85,000 clones, with around 38% occurring only once. Sequencing was done on a sample of CD4+ T cells sorted from blood. Receptor source: a human donor with alopecia areata. CDR3s include the opening cysteine and the closing phenylalanine or tryptophan. A D gene is named only where the DNA matches it firmly. Not all rows give a size; the values are once, few, many and, for expanded clones, a class.

V gene: TRBV30
D gene: .
clone size: .
J gene: TRBJ2-5
CDR3 protein: CAWGGRQETQYF
CDR3 DNA: TGTGCCTGGGGAGGTCGACAAGAGACCCAGTACTTC

V gene: TRBV7-6
D gene: .
clone size: .
J gene: TRBJ2-7
CDR3 protein: CASSLKSGQTYEQYF
CDR3 DNA: TGTGCCAGCAGCTTAAAATCCGGACAAACCTACGAGCAGTACTTC

V gene: TRBV28
D gene: TRBD2
clone size: .
J gene: TRBJ2-1
CDR3 protein: CASSPPPGGMQFF
CDR3 DNA: TGTGCCAGCAGTCCCCCCCCCGGGGGGATGCAGTTCTTC

V gene: TRBV6-5
D gene: .
clone size: few
J gene: TRBJ1-1
CDR3 protein: CASSTYSYTEAFF
CDR3 DNA: TGTGCCAGCAGTACCTACAGTTACACTGAAGCTTTCTTT

V gene: TRBV7-9
D gene: TRBD2
clone size: few
J gene: TRBJ2-3
CDR3 protein: CASSLLAASTDTQYF
CDR3 DNA: TGTGCCAGCAGCTTACTAGCGGCTAGCACAGATACGCAGTATTTT

V gene: TRBV27
D gene: .
clone size: .
J gene: TRBJ1-1
CDR3 protein: CASSLTFQDGAFF
CDR3 DNA: TGTGCCAGCAGTTTAACTTTCCAGGATGGGGCTTTCTTT

V gene: TRBV28
D gene: .
clone size: few
J gene: TRBJ1-5
CDR3 protein: CASSLVQLNQPQHF
CDR3 DNA: TGTGCCAGCAGTTTGGTCCAGCTTAATCAGCCCCAGCATTTT

V gene: TRBV5-1
D gene: .
clone size: .
J gene: TRBJ2-7
CDR3 protein: CASSLEHYEQYF
CDR3 DNA: TGCGCCAGCAGCTTGGAGCACTACGAGCAGTACTTC

V gene: TRBV7-2
D gene: TRBD2
clone size: few
J gene: TRBJ2-3
CDR3 protein: CASSLVAGASTDTQYF
CDR3 DNA: TGTGCCAGCAGCTTAGTAGCGGGGGCGAGCACAGATACGCAGTATTTT

V gene: TRBV5-1
D gene: .
clone size: .
J gene: TRBJ1-6
CDR3 protein: CASSSDPRDSPLHF
CDR3 DNA: TGCGCCAGCAGCTCGGACCCGAGGGATTCACCCCTCCACTTT

V gene: TRBV7-2
D gene: .
clone size: .
J gene: TRBJ2-5
CDR3 protein: CASSPRQKLGTQYF
CDR3 DNA: TGTGCCAGCAGCCCAAGACAGAAACTTGGGACCCAGTACTTC

V gene: TRBV29-1
D gene: .
clone size: few
J gene: TRBJ2-3
CDR3 protein: CSVPSAWDRGGSDTRYF
CDR3 DNA: TGCAGCGTCCCCAGTGCCTGGGATAGGGGGGGGTCAGATACGCGGTATTTT

V gene: TRBV5-1
D gene: .
clone size: .
J gene: TRBJ2-3
CDR3 protein: CASSLASAGVLTDTQYF
CDR3 DNA: TGCGCCAGCAGCTTGGCCTCGGCTGGGGTACTCACAGATACGCAGTATTTT

V gene: TRBV29-1
D gene: .
clone size: .
J gene: TRBJ1-1
CDR3 protein: CSGLQVNTEAFF
CDR3 DNA: TGCAGCGGGCTTCAAGTGAACACTGAAGCTTTCTTT